This TCR beta chain was recorded in a study of T cell changes during pregnancy in multiple sclerosis. Produced via immunoSEQ multiplex PCR; TCRdb's table is partial and in-frame only. Seen here are about 68,000 clones, roughly 90% observed once, and the top ten hold 3.7%. The germline gives CDR1 SGHTA, CDR2 FQGNSA. This CDR3 contains 17 residues. V was clipped by 5 bases and J by 6 bases; unmatched bases: 18. The gene calls are TRBV7-2 and TRBJ2-5; 7 bases align to TRBD2. This receptor was obtained from a female donor in good health, enrolled as a control in a pregnancy study. The sequencing used peripheral blood, collected after pregnancy. The DNA of the CDR3 is TGTGCCAGCAGCGTAGGATTGGGATGGGGGGGTCTTCAGACCCAGTACTTC. It is translated as CASSVGLGWGGLQTQYF.